Below, 24 T cell receptor beta chains from the same sample are listed, as sequenced in a study of blood T cell repertoires in COVID-19. Clones were read by immunoSEQ multiplex PCR, and TCRdb kept only the in-frame ones, dropping some. In the table there are 100,000 to 120,000 clones, around 86% of which are singletons. The sample taken for sequencing was peripheral blood. Source of these receptors: a woman aged 70-85 years with acute or convalescent COVID-19.

V usage is TRBV18 and J usage is TRBJ1-5, with D maybe TRBD1 (5 bases). This CDR3 is built from 13 residues. The germline V gene has CDR1 KGHSH and CDR2 LQKENI. The V end was cut by 2 bases, the J end by 7 bases, with 9 bases between. DNA of the CDR3: TGTGCCAGCTCACCAGGCAGGGCACAGCCCCAGCATTTT. Translated: CASSPGRAQPQHF. The entire variable domain, with the rest obtained from reference TRBV18 and TRBJ1-5, is as follows: NAGVMQNPRHLVRRRGQEARLRCSPMKGHSHVYWYRQLPEEGLKFMVYLQKENIIDESGMPKERFSAEFPKEGPSILRIQQVVRGDSAAYFCASSPGRAQPQHFGDGTRLSIL.

The chain carries TRBV6-6 and TRBJ1-6; D not resolved. There are 14 residues in the CDR3. Trimming cost V 2 bases and J 10 bases, with 12 bases left between them. The germline V gene encodes CDR1 MNHNY and CDR2 SVGAGI (reference sequence). In DNA, the CDR3 is TGTGCCAGCAGTTACCCGTCGGAGGGCTCACCCCTCCACTTT. The encoded protein is CASSYPSEGSPLHF.

The chain links TRBV11-2 to TRBJ2-1; a weak D match, TRBD2 (5 bases). The CDR3 spans 15 residues. Germline CDR1 reads SGHAT; CDR2 reads FQNNGV. V lost 5 bases to trimming and J lost 5 bases, with 16 bases between them. The CDR3 bases are TGTGCCAGCAGCCCACAGACTGACTACCACAATGAGCAGTTCTTC. Its protein product is CASSPQTDYHNEQFF.

The gene calls are TRBV11-2 and TRBJ2-7; tentatively, D is TRBD1 (7 bases). This CDR3 spans 16 amino acids. V shed 1 base and J shed 3 bases, with 16 bases lying between them. CDR1 SGHAT and CDR2 FQNNGV come from the germline V gene. The DNA for the CDR3 is TGTGCCAGCAGCTTAGGCGGCAGGGGGGTCCGCTACGAGCAGTACGTC. Its translation: CASSLGGRGVRYEQYV.

J is TRBJ2-3 and V is TRBV19, with D tentatively TRBD1 (6 bases). Trimming took off 2 bases at V and 1 base at J, with 16 bases between the two ends. The V gene's germline CDR1 is LNHDA and CDR2 SQIVND (reference sequence). The CDR3 loop spans 17 amino acids. CDR3 coding DNA: TGTGCCAGTAGTATACTGACAGGCCCAGGAGGCACAGATACGCAGTATTTT. Its translation is CASSILTGPGGTDTQYF. The full variable domain, its missing parts supplied by reference TRBV19 and TRBJ2-3, is DGGITQSPKYLFRKEGQNVTLSCEQNLNHDAMYWYRQDPGQGLRLIYYSQIVNDFQKGDIAEGYSVSREKKESFPLTVTSAQKNPTAFYLCASSILTGPGGTDTQYFGPGTRLTVL.

The table lists this clone with a count of one. V and J are TRBV28 and TRBJ1-3; no definite D call. From germline, CDR1 is MDHEN and CDR2 SYDVKM. Trimming took 5 bases from V and 0 from J, leaving 17 bases between them. This CDR3 contains 17 residues. CDR3 protein: CASSPLPGESSGNTIYF. Written as DNA, the CDR3 is TGTGCCAGCAGTCCCTTGCCCGGGGAGAGCTCTGGAAACACCATATATTTT.

The V and J genes are TRBV23-1 and TRBJ1-2; 8 nucleotides match TRBD1. TRBV23-1 is given ORF status, its function remaining uncertain. CDR3 length: 17 residues. J gave up 6 bases and V 9 bases, and 21 bases lay outside the gene matches. This CDR3 reads CASPELVRGPYRDGYTF. CDR3 bases: TGCGCCAGTCCGGAGCTGGTCAGGGGGCCCTACAGGGATGGCTACACCTTC.

This rearrangement joins TRBV10-3 to TRBJ2-7; 11 bases line up with TRBD1. The CDR3 runs 13 residues. J gave up 9 bases and V 5 bases, and 6 bases lay outside the gene matches. Germline lookup yields CDR1 ENHRY and CDR2 SYGVKD. In nucleotides, the CDR3 is TGTGCCATCAGTAAGGGACAGGGGGAGGTGCAGTACTTC. Its protein product is CAISKGQGEVQYF.

This chain joins TRBV5-4 and TRBJ1-2; D is unclear. V was pared by 0 bases and J by 4 bases, with 7 bases between. Germline lookup yields CDR1 SGHNT and CDR2 YYREEE (reference sequence). CDR3 size: 13 residues. CDR3: CASSLGGIYGYTF. In nucleotides, the CDR3 is TGTGCCAGCAGCTTGGGAGGGATCTATGGCTACACCTTC.

V and J are TRBV24-1 and TRBJ2-1, with D tentatively TRBD2 (7 bases). Germline CDR1 KGHDR, CDR2 SFDVKD. V shed 7 bases and J shed 3 bases, with 18 bases lying between them. This CDR3 is built from 16 residues. The CDR3 spells CATSRGAGEVYNEQFF. In nucleotides, the CDR3 is TGTGCCACCAGCCGGGGGGCGGGAGAGGTCTACAATGAGCAGTTCTTC.

A few counts support this clone. V and J are TRBV5-1 and TRBJ1-5; 7 bases line up with TRBD1. Germline CDR1 reads SGHRS; CDR2 reads YFSETQ. The ends lost 0 bases at V and 2 bases at J; junction bases unmatched: 2. The CDR3 is 15 residues long. The CDR3 protein is CASSLAGTGNQPQHF. Here the CDR3 DNA reads TGCGCCAGCAGCTTGGCAGGGACAGGCAATCAGCCCCAGCATTTT.

The chain is built from TRBV19 and TRBJ1-5; no firm D call. In germline, CDR1 is LNHDA, CDR2 SQIVND (reference sequence). Trimming stripped 7 bases from V and 11 bases from J, with 30 bases between. The CDR3 is 17 residues long. DNA for the CDR3: TGTGCCAGTAACCCGACTGGGCGGCCAACCTCCCCGGGGACCCAGCATTTT. Protein product: CASNPTGRPTSPGTQHF.

This rearrangement joins TRBV3-1 (or the pseudogene TRBV3-2) to TRBJ1-5; D might be TRBD1 (5 bases). CDR1 and CDR2 (germline): LGHDT, YNNKEL (reference sequence). This CDR3 region has 13 residues. V lost 4 bases and J lost 4, with 8 bases in between. The CDR3 DNA follows: TGTGCCAGCAGCCCAGGGTTGAATCAGCCCCAGCATTTT. Its translation: CASSPGLNQPQHF.

V gene TRBV28 combines with J gene TRBJ1-5; D may be TRBD1 (6 bases). Trimming cost V 8 bases and J 4 bases, with 9 bases left between them. CDR1 is MDHEN, CDR2 SYDVKM, per germline. The CDR3 is made up of 12 amino acids. This CDR3 is CASLRGNQPQHF. The CDR3 coding sequence is TGTGCCAGCCTCAGGGGAAATCAGCCCCAGCATTTT.

The chain links TRBV5-5 to TRBJ1-2; TRBD1 might be the D (6 bases). V was shortened by 1 base and J by 4 bases, with 17 bases between the two germline ends. In germline, CDR1 is SGHKS, CDR2 YYEKEE (reference sequence). This CDR3 spans 16 amino acids. The CDR3 region has the DNA TGTGCCAGCAGCTTGTCGGGGGGCGACGGGAGCTATGGCTACACCTTC. Translated, it gives CASSLSGGDGSYGYTF.

The genes are TRBV18 and TRBJ1-4; D not resolved. The V gene lost 3 bases and the J gene lost 8 bases, with 10 bases spanning the gap. This CDR3 is built from 13 residues. Germline loops: CDR1 KGHSH, CDR2 LQKENI. CDR3 coding DNA: TGTGCCAGCTCACCCTCCGGGGTGGAAAAACTGTTTTTT. It translates to CASSPSGVEKLFF.

The chain combines TRBV18 with TRBJ1-3; D is perhaps TRBD1 (5 bases). V shed 0 bases and J shed 4 bases, with 13 bases lying between them. CDR3 length: 16 residues. The V gene's germline CDR1 is KGHSH and CDR2 LQKENI. As DNA, the CDR3 is TGTGCCAGCTCACCACCGTACAGGCCGTCCGGAAACACCATATATTTT. Translation gives CASSPPYRPSGNTIYF.

V and J are TRBV11-2 and TRBJ2-2; D gene uncertain. CDR1 and CDR2 from the germline V gene are SGHAT and FQNNGV. Trimming cost V 5 bases and J 11 bases, with 9 bases left between them. The CDR3 contains 11 residues. Here the CDR3 DNA reads TGTGCCAGCAGCCTTCTGACTGAGCTGTTTTTT. Protein: CASSLLTELFF.

The chain carries TRBV20-1 and TRBJ2-5, with D maybe TRBD2 (5 bases). Germline V gives CDR1 DFQATT, CDR2 SNEGSKA (reference sequence). Between the trimmed V and J ends, which lost 3 bases and 7 bases, there was a span of 12 bases. This CDR3 comprises 12 residues. This CDR3 is CSASETRGTQYF. The CDR3 DNA sequence: TGCAGTGCTAGTGAGACCCGGGGGACCCAGTACTTC.

This clone has just a few counts. CDR3 sequence reads: CASSPLMVQGGGEQFF. In DNA form, the CDR3 reads TGTGCCAGCTCACCCCTGATGGTACAGGGGGGAGGTGAGCAGTTCTTC. V and J are TRBV18 and TRBJ2-1; TRBD1 matches at 8 bases. Germline values: CDR1 KGHSH, CDR2 LQKENI. Trimming took 3 bases from V and 9 from J; bases not matched to a gene: 13. There are 16 residues in the CDR3. The full variable domain, its missing parts supplied by reference TRBV18 and TRBJ2-1, is NAGVMQNPRHLVRRRGQEARLRCSPMKGHSHVYWYRQLPEEGLKFMVYLQKENIIDESGMPKERFSAEFPKEGPSILRIQQVVRGDSAAYFCASSPLMVQGGGEQFFGPGTRLTVL.

The J gene is TRBJ2-3, the V gene TRBV5-6, with 12 bases fitting TRBD2. After removal of 6 bases from V and 6 bases from J, the junction contained 11 bases not matched to a gene. The germline V gene has CDR1 SGHDT and CDR2 YYEEEE. This CDR3 is built from 16 residues. The CDR3 sequence: CASTLYGTSGRDTQYF. In nucleotides, the CDR3 is TGTGCCAGCACCCTATACGGGACTAGCGGGCGGGATACGCAGTATTTT.

V and J are TRBV5-1 and TRBJ2-1; 8 bases agree with TRBD1. The CDR3 loop spans 14 amino acids. The germline gives CDR1 SGHRS, CDR2 YFSETQ. Losses at the gene ends were 0 bases for V and 9 bases for J; bases not matched to a gene: 5. The CDR3 bases are TGCGCCAGCAGCTTGGAGGACAGGGTGGGTGAGCAGTTCTTC. The encoded protein is CASSLEDRVGEQFF. The full variable domain, with the rest looked up from reference TRBV5-1 and TRBJ2-1, is KAGVTQTPRYLIKTRGQQVTLSCSPISGHRSVSWYQQTPGQGLQFLFEYFSETQRNKGNFPGRFSGRQFSNSRSEMNVSTLELGDSALYLCASSLEDRVGEQFFGPGTRLTVL.

The genes are TRBV5-4 and TRBJ1-2, with 7 bases fitting TRBD1. Trimming took 5 bases from V and 7 from J; bases not matched to a gene: 5. From germline, CDR1 is SGHNT and CDR2 YYREEE (reference sequence). This CDR3 has 12 amino acids. The CDR3 region has the DNA TGTGCCAGCAGGGAGGGGGCTATTGGCTACACCTTC. Protein product: CASREGAIGYTF.

The chain has TRBV10-3 and TRBJ1-1; the match to TRBD1 covers 8 bases. Germline trimming cut 6 bases from V and 5 bases from J; bases unmatched to any gene: 5. This CDR3 has 13 residues. Germline V gene data show CDR1 as ENHRY and CDR2 as SYGVKD. Here the CDR3 reads CAISKQGDTEAFF. In DNA, the CDR3 is TGTGCCATCAGCAAACAGGGGGATACTGAAGCTTTCTTT.